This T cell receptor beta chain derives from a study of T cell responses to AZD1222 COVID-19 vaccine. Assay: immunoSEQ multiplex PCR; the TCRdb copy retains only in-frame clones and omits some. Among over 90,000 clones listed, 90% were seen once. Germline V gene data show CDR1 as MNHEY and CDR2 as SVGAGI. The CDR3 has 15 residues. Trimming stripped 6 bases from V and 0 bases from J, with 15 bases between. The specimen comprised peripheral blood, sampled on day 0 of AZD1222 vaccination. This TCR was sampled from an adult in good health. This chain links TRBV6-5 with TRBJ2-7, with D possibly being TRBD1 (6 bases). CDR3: CASRMGHSVSYEQYF. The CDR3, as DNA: TGTGCCAGCAGGATGGGACATTCAGTCTCCTACGAGCAGTACTTC.